This entry describes one T cell receptor beta chain. Its specificity is not known. The data belong to a study of cytomegalovirus exposure and HLA in healthy donors. Overall study context: The study placed about four fifths of its 350 to 400 genotyped donors in the Caucasian-associated ancestry cluster.

The CDR3 spans 18 residues. The germline V gene has CDR1 SGHRS and CDR2 YFSETQ. Trimming pared 2 bases from V and 9 bases from J, leaving 24 bases between. Study-wide findings and caveats: Reports indicate that TCR beta sequences accurately predicted the HLA-A and HLA-B alleles of most subjects. Prior analysis indicated that the majority of TCR beta V segments exhibited productivity approximately 87% or approximately 30% of the time.

PCR involved 60 Vbeta and 13 Jbeta primers. The method was immunoSEQ multiplex PCR; TCRdb's version includes in-frame clones alone and lacks a portion of them. This table holds 55,000 to 70,000 clones, around three quarters found once. The origin of this receptor is a woman in her sixties or seventies in good health and CMV-seropositive. The sequencing sample was made of PBMCs. V usage is TRBV5-1 and J usage is TRBJ1-6, with a weak D call TRBD1 (6 bases). The CDR3 protein is CASSLGSSIQGRGSPLHF. As DNA, the CDR3 is TGCGCCAGCAGCTTAGGGTCTTCTATTCAGGGGAGGGGTTCACCCCTCCACTTT.